In this sample, the clone carrying this T cell receptor (beta chain) turned up many times. Time point of the sample: after trial treatment. As for treatment: LDRT plus nivolumab, ipilimumab, low-dose cyclophosphamide and aspirin (RACIN trial). TRAV and TRBV primers primed cDNA for both TCRalpha and TCRbeta. The authors ran about 21 PCR cycles to amplify TCRs with a constant-region primer and V-primer adapter. TCRdb itself ran the reads through MiXCR, one entry per CDR3 protein. The sample contains some 100,000 distinct CDR3 sequences, around 21% of which appear only once. The source of the sample is a study of low-dose radiotherapy and immunotherapy resistance in tumors. About the research overall: Doses of 0.5 Gy per fraction every 2 weeks, totaling 6.5 Gy, went to Cohort 1. Patients took oral aspirin 300 mg daily for four cycles from cycle 1 day 1.

V shed 0 bases and J shed 1 base, with 13 bases lying between them. CDR3 length: 16 amino acids. Germline CDR1 reads LNHNV; CDR2 reads YYDKDF (reference sequence). The sequence came from a male donor with prostate cancer. Sample: PBMCs, taken after low-dose radiotherapy plus immunotherapy. This chain joins TRBV15 and TRBJ2-7; D unresolved. This CDR3 is CATSRDRGGASYEQYF. The CDR3 DNA follows: TGTGCCACCAGCAGAGATCGAGGCGGTGCGTCCTACGAGCAGTACTTC.